The rows below give T cell receptor beta chains drawn from one sample of a study of T cell clones after liver transplantation. Clones were sequenced by immunoSEQ multiplex PCR, and TCRdb holds only the in-frame ones, with some missing. Here the sample spans over 60,000 clones, around 80% being singletons. The specimen was CD4+ T cells from blood, collected before liver transplant. The receptors were gathered from a human donor who received a liver transplant. The CDR3 runs from the conserved cysteine through the conserved F or W. Each record gives: V gene, J gene, CDR3 protein.

v_gene: TRBV28; j_gene: TRBJ1-5; CDR3aa: CASSSLQRGAGQPQHF
v_gene: TRBV27; j_gene: TRBJ2-7; CDR3aa: CASSSQREGYEQYF
v_gene: TRBV7-6; j_gene: TRBJ2-3; CDR3aa: CASSFAGGTDTQYF
v_gene: TRBV6-5; j_gene: TRBJ2-7; CDR3aa: CASRPGLAVGQYF
v_gene: TRBV28; j_gene: TRBJ2-7; CDR3aa: CASSALGQGHEQYF
v_gene: TRBV12-5; j_gene: TRBJ2-1; CDR3aa: CASGTDGYNEQFF
v_gene: TRBV18; j_gene: TRBJ2-7; CDR3aa: CASSPLLTGASEQYF
v_gene: TRBV5-1; j_gene: TRBJ1-2; CDR3aa: CASSLDPRNYGYTF
v_gene: TRBV7-9; j_gene: TRBJ1-1; CDR3aa: CASTTAINTEAFF
v_gene: TRBV11-2; j_gene: TRBJ1-1; CDR3aa: CASSARDTEAFF
v_gene: TRBV11-2; j_gene: TRBJ2-7; CDR3aa: CASSSGGTVIYEQYF
v_gene: TRBV28; j_gene: TRBJ1-2; CDR3aa: CASSFRSTGLNYGYTF
v_gene: TRBV5-1; j_gene: TRBJ1-2; CDR3aa: CASNPGGANGYTF
v_gene: TRBV20-1; j_gene: TRBJ1-1; CDR3aa: CSAMNTEAFF
v_gene: TRBV5-1; j_gene: TRBJ2-1; CDR3aa: CASSPSSYNEQFF
v_gene: TRBV5-1; j_gene: TRBJ2-2; CDR3aa: CASSLGSLDPDTGELFF
v_gene: TRBV19; j_gene: TRBJ2-1; CDR3aa: CASRSYNEQFF
v_gene: TRBV4-1; j_gene: TRBJ1-5; CDR3aa: CASSQVWTDHSNQPQHF
v_gene: TRBV28; j_gene: TRBJ2-5; CDR3aa: CASSSGRRGGETQYF
v_gene: TRBV7-8; j_gene: TRBJ1-5; CDR3aa: CASSLAAWDSNQPQHF
v_gene: TRBV25-1; j_gene: TRBJ2-2; CDR3aa: CASSSRKNTGELFF
v_gene: TRBV11-2; j_gene: TRBJ2-7; CDR3aa: CASSLLSRGGSYEQYF
v_gene: TRBV7-2; j_gene: TRBJ2-5; CDR3aa: CASSLGFRGGETQYF
v_gene: TRBV27; j_gene: TRBJ2-3; CDR3aa: CASSWGSGAGGSQYF
v_gene: TRBV6-1; j_gene: TRBJ1-5; CDR3aa: CASSRDWGQPQHF
v_gene: TRBV6-5; j_gene: TRBJ1-2; CDR3aa: CASRRGNYGYTF
v_gene: TRBV28; j_gene: TRBJ1-2; CDR3aa: CAGRRGGRADGYTF
v_gene: TRBV5-6; j_gene: TRBJ1-4; CDR3aa: CASSLGAGNEKLFF